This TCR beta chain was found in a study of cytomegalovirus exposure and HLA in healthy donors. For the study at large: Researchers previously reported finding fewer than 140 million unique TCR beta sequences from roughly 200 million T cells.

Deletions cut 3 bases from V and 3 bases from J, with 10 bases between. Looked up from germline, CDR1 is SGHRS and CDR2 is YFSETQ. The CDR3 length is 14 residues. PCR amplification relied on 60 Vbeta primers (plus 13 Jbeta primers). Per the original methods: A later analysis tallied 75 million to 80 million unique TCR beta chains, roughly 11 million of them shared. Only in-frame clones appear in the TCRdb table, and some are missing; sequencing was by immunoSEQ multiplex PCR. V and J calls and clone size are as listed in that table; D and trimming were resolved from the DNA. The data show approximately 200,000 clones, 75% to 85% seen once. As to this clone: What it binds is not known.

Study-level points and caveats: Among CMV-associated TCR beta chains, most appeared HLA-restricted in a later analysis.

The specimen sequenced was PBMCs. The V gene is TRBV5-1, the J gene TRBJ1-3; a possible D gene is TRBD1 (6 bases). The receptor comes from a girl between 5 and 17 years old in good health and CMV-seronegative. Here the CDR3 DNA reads TGCGCCAGCAGCTCGGGGACATTTGGAAACACCATATATTTT. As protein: CASSSGTFGNTIYF. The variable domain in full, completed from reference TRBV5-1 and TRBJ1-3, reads KAGVTQTPRYLIKTRGQQVTLSCSPISGHRSVSWYQQTPGQGLQFLFEYFSETQRNKGNFPGRFSGRQFSNSRSEMNVSTLELGDSALYLCASSSGTFGNTIYFGEGSWLTVV.